This TCR beta chain was documented in a study of T cells in Graves' hyperthyroidism and ophthalmopathy. The CDR3 spans 14 residues. Trimming removed 4 bases at V and 8 bases at J, with 15 bases between. CDR1 is SGDLS and CDR2 is YYNGEE in the germline V gene. Each 10 ml fresh peripheral blood draw supplied the PBMCs. This clonotype was counted only a few times. TCR beta CDR3 regions were amplified from RNA. Carried out on the TCR CDR3, a first-round RT-PCR used the HTBI primer set. TCRdb re-called the multiplex PCR reads with MiXCR, one entry per CDR3 protein. Of about 700,000 distinct CDR3 sequences listed, 14% are singletons.

This clonotype was obtained from a woman aged 18-29 years with Graves' hyperthyroidism. The chain is built from TRBV9 and TRBJ1-4, with D possibly being TRBD1 (6 bases). Sequencing input: blood. The CDR3 coding sequence is TGTGCCAGCAGCAAAAAGGACAGCGGCGAAAAACTGTTTTTT. This sequence encodes CASSKKDSGEKLFF.